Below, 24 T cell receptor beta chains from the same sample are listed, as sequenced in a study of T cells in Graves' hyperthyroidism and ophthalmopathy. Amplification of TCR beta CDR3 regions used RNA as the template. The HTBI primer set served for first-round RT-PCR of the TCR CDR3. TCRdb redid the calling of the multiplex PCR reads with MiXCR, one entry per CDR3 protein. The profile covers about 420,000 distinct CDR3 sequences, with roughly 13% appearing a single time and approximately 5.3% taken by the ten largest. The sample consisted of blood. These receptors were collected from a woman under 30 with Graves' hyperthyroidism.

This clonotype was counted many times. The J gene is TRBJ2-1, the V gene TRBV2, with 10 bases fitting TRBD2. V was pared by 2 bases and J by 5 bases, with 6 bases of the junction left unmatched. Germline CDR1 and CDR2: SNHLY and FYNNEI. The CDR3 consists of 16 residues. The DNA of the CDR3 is TGTGCCAGCAGTGAAAGAGGGCTAGCGGGAGACAATGAGCAGTTCTTC. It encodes CASSERGLAGDNEQFF.

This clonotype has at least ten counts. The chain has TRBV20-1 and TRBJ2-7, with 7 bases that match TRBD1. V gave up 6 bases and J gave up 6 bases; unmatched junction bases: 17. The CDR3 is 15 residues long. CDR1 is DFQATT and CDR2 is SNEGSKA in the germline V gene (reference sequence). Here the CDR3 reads CSALGEGARASEQYF. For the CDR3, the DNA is TGCAGTGCGTTAGGAGAGGGGGCCAGGGCATCCGAGCAGTACTTC.

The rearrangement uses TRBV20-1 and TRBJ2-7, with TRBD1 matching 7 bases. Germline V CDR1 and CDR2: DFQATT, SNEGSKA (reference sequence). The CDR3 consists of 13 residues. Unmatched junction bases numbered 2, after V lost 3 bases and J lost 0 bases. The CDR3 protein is CSASGTVSYEQYF. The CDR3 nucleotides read TGCAGTGCTAGCGGGACAGTCTCCTACGAGCAGTACTTC.

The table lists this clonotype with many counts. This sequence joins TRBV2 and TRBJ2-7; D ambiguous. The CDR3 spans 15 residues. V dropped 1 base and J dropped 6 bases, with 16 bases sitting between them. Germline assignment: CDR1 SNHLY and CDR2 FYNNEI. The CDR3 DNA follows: TGTGCCAGCAGTGAAGTTACTCCTTTTTTGGGCGAGCAGTACTTC. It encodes CASSEVTPFLGEQYF.

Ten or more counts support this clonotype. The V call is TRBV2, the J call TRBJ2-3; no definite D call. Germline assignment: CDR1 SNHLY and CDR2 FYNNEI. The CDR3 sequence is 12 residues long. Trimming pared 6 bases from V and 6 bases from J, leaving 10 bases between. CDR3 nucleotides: TGTGCCAGCAGACCCCAGGCGGATACGCAGTATTTT. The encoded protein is CASRPQADTQYF.

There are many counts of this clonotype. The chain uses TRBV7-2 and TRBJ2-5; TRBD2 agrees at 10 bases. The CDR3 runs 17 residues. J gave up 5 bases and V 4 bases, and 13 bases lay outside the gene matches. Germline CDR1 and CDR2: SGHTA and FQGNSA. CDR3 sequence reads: CASSSGALAGARETQYF. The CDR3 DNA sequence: TGTGCCAGCAGCTCAGGAGCCCTAGCGGGAGCGAGGGAGACCCAGTACTTC. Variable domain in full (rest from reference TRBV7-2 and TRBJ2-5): GAGVSQSPSNKVTEKGKDVELRCDPISGHTALYWYRQSLGQGLEFLIYFQGNSAPDKSGLPSDRFSAERTGGSVSTLTIQRTQQEDSAVYLCASSSGALAGARETQYFGPGTRLLVL.

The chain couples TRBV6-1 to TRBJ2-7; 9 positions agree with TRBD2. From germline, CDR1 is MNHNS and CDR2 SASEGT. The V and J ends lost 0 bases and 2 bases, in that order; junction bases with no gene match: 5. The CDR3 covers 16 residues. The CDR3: CASSEAVLAGTYEQYF. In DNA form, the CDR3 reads TGTGCCAGCAGTGAAGCGGTACTAGCGGGCACCTACGAGCAGTACTTC.

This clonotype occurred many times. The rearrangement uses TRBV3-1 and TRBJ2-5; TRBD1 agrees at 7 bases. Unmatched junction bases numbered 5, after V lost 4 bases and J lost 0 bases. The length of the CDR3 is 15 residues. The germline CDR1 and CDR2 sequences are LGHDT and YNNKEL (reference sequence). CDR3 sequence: CASSLTGTDQETQYF. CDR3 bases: TGTGCCAGCAGCCTCACCGGGACAGACCAAGAGACCCAGTACTTC.

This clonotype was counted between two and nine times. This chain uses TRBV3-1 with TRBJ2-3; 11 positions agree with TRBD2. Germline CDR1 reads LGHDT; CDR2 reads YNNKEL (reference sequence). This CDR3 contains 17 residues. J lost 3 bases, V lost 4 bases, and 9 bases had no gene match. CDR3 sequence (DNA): TGTGCCAGCAGCCCGCCTACCAGGACTAGCGGGACAGATACGCAGTATTTT. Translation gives CASSPPTRTSGTDTQYF.

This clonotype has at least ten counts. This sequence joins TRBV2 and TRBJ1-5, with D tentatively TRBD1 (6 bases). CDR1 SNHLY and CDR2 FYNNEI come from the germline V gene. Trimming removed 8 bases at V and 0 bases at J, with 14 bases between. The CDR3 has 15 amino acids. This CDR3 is CASGSTGLSNQPQHF. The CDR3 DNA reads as TGTGCCAGCGGCTCGACAGGTCTTAGCAATCAGCCCCAGCATTTT.

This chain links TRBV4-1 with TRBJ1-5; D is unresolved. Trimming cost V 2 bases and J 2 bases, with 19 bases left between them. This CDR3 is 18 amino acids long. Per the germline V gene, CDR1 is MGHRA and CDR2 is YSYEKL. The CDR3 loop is CASSQTLENTRGNQPQHF. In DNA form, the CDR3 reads TGCGCCAGCAGCCAAACTCTAGAAAACACCCGTGGCAATCAGCCCCAGCATTTT.

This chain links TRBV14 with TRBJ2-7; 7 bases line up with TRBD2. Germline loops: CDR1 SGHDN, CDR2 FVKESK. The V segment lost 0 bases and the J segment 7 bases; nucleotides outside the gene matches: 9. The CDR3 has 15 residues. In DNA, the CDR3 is TGTGCCAGCAGCCAAGATATAGCAGGAGCGGGAGAGCAGTACTTC. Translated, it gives CASSQDIAGAGEQYF.

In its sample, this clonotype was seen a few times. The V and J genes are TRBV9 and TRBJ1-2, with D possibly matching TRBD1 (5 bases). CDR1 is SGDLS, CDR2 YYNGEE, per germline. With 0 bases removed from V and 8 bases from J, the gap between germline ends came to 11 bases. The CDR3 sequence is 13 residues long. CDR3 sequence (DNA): TGTGCCAGCAGCGTAGAGGGGTCGACGGGCTACACCTTC. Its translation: CASSVEGSTGYTF.

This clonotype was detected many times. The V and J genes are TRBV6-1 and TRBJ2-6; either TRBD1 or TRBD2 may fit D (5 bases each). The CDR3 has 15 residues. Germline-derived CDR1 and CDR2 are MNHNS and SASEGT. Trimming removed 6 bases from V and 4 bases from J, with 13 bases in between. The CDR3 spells CASSRPGRGANVLTF. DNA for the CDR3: TGTGCCAGCAGCCGTCCAGGGAGAGGGGCCAACGTCCTGACTTTC.

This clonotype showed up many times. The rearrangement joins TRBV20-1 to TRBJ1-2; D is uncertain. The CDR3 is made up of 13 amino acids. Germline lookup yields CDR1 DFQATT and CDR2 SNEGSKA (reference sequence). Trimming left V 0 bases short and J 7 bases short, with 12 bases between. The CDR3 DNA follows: TGCAGTGCTAGAGATTACGCCGTGAGTGGCTACACCTTC. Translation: CSARDYAVSGYTF.

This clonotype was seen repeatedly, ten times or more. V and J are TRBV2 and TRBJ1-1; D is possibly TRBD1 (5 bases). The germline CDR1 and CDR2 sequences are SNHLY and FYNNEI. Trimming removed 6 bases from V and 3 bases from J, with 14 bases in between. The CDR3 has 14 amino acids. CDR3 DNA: TGTGCCAGCAGCGATTATGACAGCGACACTGAAGCTTTCTTT. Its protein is CASSDYDSDTEAFF.

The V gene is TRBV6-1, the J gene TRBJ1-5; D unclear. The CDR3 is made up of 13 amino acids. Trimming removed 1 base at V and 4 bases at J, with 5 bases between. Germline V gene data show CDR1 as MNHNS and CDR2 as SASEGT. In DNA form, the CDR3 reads TGTGCCAGCAGTGAAGGAGTAAATCAGCCCCAGCATTTT. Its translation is CASSEGVNQPQHF.

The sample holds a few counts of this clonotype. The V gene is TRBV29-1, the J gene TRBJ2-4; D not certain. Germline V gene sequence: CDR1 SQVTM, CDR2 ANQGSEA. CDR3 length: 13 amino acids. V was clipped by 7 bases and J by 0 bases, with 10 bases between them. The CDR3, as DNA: TGCAGCGCCCTACGCGGAGCCAAAAACATTCAGTACTTC. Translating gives CSALRGAKNIQYF.

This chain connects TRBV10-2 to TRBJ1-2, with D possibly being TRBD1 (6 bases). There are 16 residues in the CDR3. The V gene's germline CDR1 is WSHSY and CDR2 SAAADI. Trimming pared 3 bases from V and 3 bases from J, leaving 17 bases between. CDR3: CASSDQNWDKDYGYTF. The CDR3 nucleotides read TGCGCCAGCAGTGATCAGAACTGGGACAAGGACTATGGCTACACCTTC.

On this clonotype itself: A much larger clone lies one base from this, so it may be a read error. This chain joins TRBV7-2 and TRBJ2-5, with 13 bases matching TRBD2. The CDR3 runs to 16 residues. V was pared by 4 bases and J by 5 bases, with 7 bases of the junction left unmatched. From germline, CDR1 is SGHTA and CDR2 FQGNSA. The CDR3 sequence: CASSSRTSGSGETQYF. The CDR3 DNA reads TGTGCCAGCAGCTCCCGGACTAGCGGGAGTGGTGAGACCCAGTACTTC.

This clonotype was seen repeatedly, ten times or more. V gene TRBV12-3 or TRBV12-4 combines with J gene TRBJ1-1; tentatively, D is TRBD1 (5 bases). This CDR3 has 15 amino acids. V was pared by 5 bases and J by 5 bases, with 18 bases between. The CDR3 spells CASSPGLIWGTEAFF. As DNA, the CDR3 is TGTGCCAGCAGTCCGGGCTTAATCTGGGGGACTGAAGCTTTCTTT.

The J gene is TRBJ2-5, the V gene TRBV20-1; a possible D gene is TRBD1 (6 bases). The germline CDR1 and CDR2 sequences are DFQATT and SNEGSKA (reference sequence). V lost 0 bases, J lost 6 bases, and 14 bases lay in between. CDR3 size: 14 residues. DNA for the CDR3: TGCAGTGCTAGAGATACACAGGGCCCGAAGACCCAGTACTTC. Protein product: CSARDTQGPKTQYF.

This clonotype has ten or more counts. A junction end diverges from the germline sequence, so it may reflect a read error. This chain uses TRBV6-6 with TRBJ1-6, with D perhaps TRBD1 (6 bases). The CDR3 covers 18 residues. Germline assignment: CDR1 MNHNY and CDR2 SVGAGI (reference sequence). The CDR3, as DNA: TGTGCCAGCAGCTACTCGCCACCTACGGGACACCATAATTCACCCCTCCACTTT. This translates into CASSYSPPTGHHNSPLHF.

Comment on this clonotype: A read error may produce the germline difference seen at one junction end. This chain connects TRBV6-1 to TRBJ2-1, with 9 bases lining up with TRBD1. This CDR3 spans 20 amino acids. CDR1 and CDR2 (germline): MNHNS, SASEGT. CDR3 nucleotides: TGTGCCAGCAGTGATTTCCCCGGGACAGGGCCTTTGAGCTCCTACAATGAGCAGTCCTTC. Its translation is CASSDFPGTGPLSSYNEQSF.